What follows are 3 T cell receptor beta chains derived from one specimen sequenced in a study of OX40 agonist ivuxolimab in advanced cancers. Assay used: immunoSEQ multiplex PCR; TCRdb lists only in-frame clones, some missing. The profile covers 80,000 to 85,000 clones, with approximately 79% appearing a single time and 6% to 8% taken by the ten largest. The sample here was CD4+ or CD8+ T cells sorted from blood, taken in a trial of the OX40 agonist ivuxolimab. Source of these receptors: an adult with an advanced solid tumor such as melanoma, head and neck, liver or kidney cancer.

This clone was detected only once. This chain links TRBV6-5 with TRBJ2-1, with 12 bases lining up with TRBD1. This CDR3 has 15 amino acids. The germline gives CDR1 MNHEY, CDR2 SVGAGI. Germline trimming cut 5 bases from V and 7 bases from J; bases unmatched to any gene: 6. CDR3 DNA sequence: TGTGCCAGCAGTCGAGGGACAGGGGGCAGGAATGAGCAGTTCTTC. Its translation: CASSRGTGGRNEQFF.

The gene calls are TRBV28 and TRBJ2-7; D not resolved. Germline V gene sequence: CDR1 MDHEN, CDR2 SYDVKM. V lost 3 bases and J lost 5, with 11 bases in between. This CDR3 region has 13 residues. The CDR3 DNA reads TGTGCCAGCAGTTTGGCAGGCGCAAACGAGCAGTACTTC. It translates to CASSLAGANEQYF.

The chain couples TRBV28 to TRBJ2-7; D gene ambiguous. V lost 4 bases and J lost 3, with 7 bases in between. The germline V gene has CDR1 MDHEN and CDR2 SYDVKM. This CDR3 contains 12 residues. The CDR3 sequence is CASSSAGYEQYF. The CDR3 DNA sequence: TGTGCCAGCAGTTCCGCCGGCTACGAGCAGTACTTC.